This T cell receptor (beta chain) appears in the sequencing data of a study of CD8 T cells in Susac syndrome. With random hexamers, reverse transcription was performed on about 0.5 to 1 ug of RNA. Each CDR3 protein gets one entry after TCRdb re-called the immunoSEQ multiplex PCR reads with MiXCR. This table has 95,000 to 150,000 distinct CDR3 sequences, roughly 94% appearing once. This receptor was identified in a human donor with Susac syndrome. Sequencing was carried out using CD8+ T cells from PBMCs.

CDR3 sequence reads: CATAGVDQPQHF. CDR3 DNA sequence: TGTGCCACCGCAGGGGTTGATCAGCCCCAGCATTTT. The rearrangement uses TRBV6-2 or TRBV6-3 and TRBJ1-5, with D possibly matching TRBD1 (6 bases). Trimming left V 10 bases short and J 5 bases short, with 12 bases between. Germline assignment: CDR1 MNHEY and CDR2 SVGEGT. This CDR3 is 12 amino acids long.